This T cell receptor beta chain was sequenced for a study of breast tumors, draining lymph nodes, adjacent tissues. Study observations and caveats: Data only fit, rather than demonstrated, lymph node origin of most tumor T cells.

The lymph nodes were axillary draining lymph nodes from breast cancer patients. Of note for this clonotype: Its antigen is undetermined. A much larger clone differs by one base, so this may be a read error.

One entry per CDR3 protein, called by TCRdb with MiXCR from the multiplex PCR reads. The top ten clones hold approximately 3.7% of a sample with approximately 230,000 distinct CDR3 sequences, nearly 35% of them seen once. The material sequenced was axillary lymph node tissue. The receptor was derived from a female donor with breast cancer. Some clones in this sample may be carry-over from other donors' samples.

The CDR3 loop is CASSSGESVRNEQFF. The CDR3 nucleotides read TGCGCCAGCAGCTCTGGGGAGAGCGTTAGGAATGAGCAGTTCTTC. The gene calls are TRBV5-1 and TRBJ2-1; a weak D match, TRBD2 (5 bases). The germline V and J ends were trimmed by 3 bases and 7 bases, with 17 bases remaining between them. The CDR3 spans 15 residues. Per the germline V gene, CDR1 is SGHRS and CDR2 is YFSETQ.